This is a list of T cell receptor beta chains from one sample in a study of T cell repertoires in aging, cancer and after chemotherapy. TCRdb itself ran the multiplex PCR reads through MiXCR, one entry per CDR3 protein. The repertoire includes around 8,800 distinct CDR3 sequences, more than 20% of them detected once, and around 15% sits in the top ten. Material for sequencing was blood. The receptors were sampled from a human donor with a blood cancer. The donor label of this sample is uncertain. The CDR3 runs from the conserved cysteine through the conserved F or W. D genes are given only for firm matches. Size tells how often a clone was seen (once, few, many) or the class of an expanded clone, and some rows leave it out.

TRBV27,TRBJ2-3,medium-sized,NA,TGTGCCAGCAGTTTGGGGTTCGGCACAGATACGCAGTATTTT,CASSLGFGTDTQYF
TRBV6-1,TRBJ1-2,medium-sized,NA,TGTGCCAGCAGTGAGGGGAGGGTAGGAGGCTACACCTTC,CASSEGRVGGYTF
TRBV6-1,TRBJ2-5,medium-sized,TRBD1,TGTGCCAGCAGCACGGGACAGGGCCGGATAGAGACCCAGTACTTC,CASSTGQGRIETQYF
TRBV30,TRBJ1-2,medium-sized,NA,TGTGCCTGGAGTGTTCTGAGAGTGGGCTACACCTTC,CAWSVLRVGYTF
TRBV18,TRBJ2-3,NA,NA,TGTGCCAGCTCACCGGGGGCGGGAGTCACAGATACGCAGTATTTT,CASSPGAGVTDTQYF
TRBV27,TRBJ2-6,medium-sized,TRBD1,TGTGCCAGCACGGGGACAGGGGCTGGGGCCAACGTCCTGACTTTC,CASTGTGAGANVLTF
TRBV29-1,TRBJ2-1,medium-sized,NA,TGCAGCGTTGGTAGGCTAGCTCGCGACAATGAGCAGTTCTTC,CSVGRLARDNEQFF
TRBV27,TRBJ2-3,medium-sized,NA,TGTGCCAGCACCACGGCCAGTCGTCTAGTGGGGTCAGATACGCAGTATTTT,CASTTASRLVGSDTQYF
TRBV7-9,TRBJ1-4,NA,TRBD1,TGTGCCAGCAGATCGACAGGGGGGTTTGAAAAACTGTTTTTT,CASRSTGGFEKLFF
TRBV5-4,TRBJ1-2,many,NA,TGTGCCAGCAGCTTGGGTCGGGGGCTTCGCTATGGCTACACCTTC,CASSLGRGLRYGYTF
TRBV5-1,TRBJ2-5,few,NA,TGCGCCAGCAGCTTTTACGGCGGGAAAGAGACCCAGTACTTC,CASSFYGGKETQYF
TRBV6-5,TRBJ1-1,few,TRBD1,TGTGCCAGCAGAGGAAGGACAGGTGGCGTAGCTTTCTTT,CASRGRTGGVAFF
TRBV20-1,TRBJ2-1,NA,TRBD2,TGCAGTGCTAGAGGGGGGGGATTTGGGCAGTTCTTC,CSARGGGFGQFF
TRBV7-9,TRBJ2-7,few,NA,TGTGCCAGCAGCCGGGATCTGGACGGTACCTACGAGCAGTACTTC,CASSRDLDGTYEQYF
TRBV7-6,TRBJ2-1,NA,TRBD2,TGTGCCAGCAGCCGGGGTCTGAGCGGGACTTACAATGAGCAGTCCTTC,CASSRGLSGTYNEQSF
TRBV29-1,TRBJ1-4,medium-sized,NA,TGCAGCGTTGAAGATCAAGGGGGTAGGGGTGAAAAACTGTTTTTT,CSVEDQGGRGEKLFF
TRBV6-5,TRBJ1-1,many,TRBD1,TGTGCCAGCAGTCAGGGGGACACTGAAGCTTTCTTT,CASSQGDTEAFF
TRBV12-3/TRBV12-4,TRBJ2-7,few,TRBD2,TGTGCCAGCAGTTTCCGACTAGCGAAGCAGTACTTC,CASSFRLAKQYF
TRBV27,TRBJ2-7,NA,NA,TGTGCCAGCAGTTTATCGGGGCCATCCTACGAGCAGTACTTC,CASSLSGPSYEQYF
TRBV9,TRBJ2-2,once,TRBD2,TGTGCCAGCAGCGTAGGAGGTGGACTAGCGACCACCGGGGAGCTGTTTTTT,CASSVGGGLATTGELFF
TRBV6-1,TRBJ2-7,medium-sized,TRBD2,TGTGCCAGCAGCGCAACTAGCGGGACATCCTACGAGCAGTACTTC,CASSATSGTSYEQYF
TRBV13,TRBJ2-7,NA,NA,TGTGCCAGCAGCTTACGGGGGTACTACGAGCAGTACTTC,CASSLRGYYEQYF
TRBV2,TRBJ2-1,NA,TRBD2,TGTGCCAGCATCCGAGCTAGCGGCGGTTCCAATGAGCAGTTCTTC,CASIRASGGSNEQFF
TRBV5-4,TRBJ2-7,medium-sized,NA,TGTGCCAGCAGCAACGACGCACGGGGTACCTACGAGCAGTACTTC,CASSNDARGTYEQYF
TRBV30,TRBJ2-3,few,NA,TGTGCCTGGCTCAATTCAGGGTCGTTTGGAGATACGCAGTATTTT,CAWLNSGSFGDTQYF
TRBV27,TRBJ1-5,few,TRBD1,TGTGCCAGCAGTCCCAGGACTGGGAAGGGGGCTCAGCCCCAGCATTTT,CASSPRTGKGAQPQHF
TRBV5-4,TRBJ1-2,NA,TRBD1,TGTGCCAGCAGCAAACGCGGGACAGCTAACTATGGCTACACCTTC,CASSKRGTANYGYTF
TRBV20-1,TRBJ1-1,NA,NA,TGCAGTACCAATGAGGACAGCGGTATGAACACTGAAGCTTTCTTT,CSTNEDSGMNTEAFF
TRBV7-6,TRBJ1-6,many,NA,TGTGCCAGCAGCTTGGGATTAAATTCACCCCTCCACTTT,CASSLGLNSPLHF
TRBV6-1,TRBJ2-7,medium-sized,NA,TGTGCCAGCCTTGGGGGGCCGGGCGAGCAGTACTTC,CASLGGPGEQYF
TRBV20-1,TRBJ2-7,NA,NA,TGCAGTGCAACCCCCGCGGCGGGGGCATCCTACGAGCAGTACTTC,CSATPAAGASYEQYF
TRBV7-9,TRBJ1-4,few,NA,TGTGCCAGCAGCTCGGCGGTCACCAATGAAAAACTGTTTTTT,CASSSAVTNEKLFF
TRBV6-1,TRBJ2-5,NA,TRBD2,TGTGCCAGCAGTTTCCTAGCGGGAGGGCCGGTGGAGACCCAGTACTTC,CASSFLAGGPVETQYF
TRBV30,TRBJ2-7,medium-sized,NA,TGTGCCTGGAACCTTCGGACAGACGCTTACGAGCAGTACTTC,CAWNLRTDAYEQYF
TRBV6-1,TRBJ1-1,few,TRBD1,TGTGCCAGCAGTGGTAACAGGGGGGCGATAGCTTTCTTT,CASSGNRGAIAFF
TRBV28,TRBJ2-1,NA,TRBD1,TGTGCCAGCAGAACGGTTGGGACAGGGGTCAATGAGCAGTTCTTC,CASRTVGTGVNEQFF
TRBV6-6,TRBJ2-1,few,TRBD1,TGTGCCAGCAGTTACTCGCCCGGGACAGGGAGAATCAATGAGCAGTTCTTC,CASSYSPGTGRINEQFF
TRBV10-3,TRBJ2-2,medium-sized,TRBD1,TGTGCCATCAGTGGGACAGGGGACACCGGGGAGCTGTTTTTT,CAISGTGDTGELFF
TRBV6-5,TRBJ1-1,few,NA,TGTGCCAGCAGTGACTACCAGGGGAACATTGAAGCTTTCTTT,CASSDYQGNIEAFF
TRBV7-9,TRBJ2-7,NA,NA,TGTGCCAGCAGGTACAGGGCCGAGCAGTACTTC,CASRYRAEQYF
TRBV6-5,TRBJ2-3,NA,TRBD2,TGTGCCAGCAGTTTTCTAGCGGGAAATACAGATACGCAGTATTTT,CASSFLAGNTDTQYF
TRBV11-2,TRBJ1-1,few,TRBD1,TGTGCCAGCAGAAAGAACAGGGGACGGGCGACTGAAGCTTTCTTT,CASRKNRGRATEAFF
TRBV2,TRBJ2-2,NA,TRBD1,TGTGCCTTGACAGGGAAAGTGGGCGGGGAGCTGTTTTTT,CALTGKVGGELFF
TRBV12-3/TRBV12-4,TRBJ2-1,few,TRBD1,TGTGCCAGCAGTCCTCGGGACAGGGGGAACAATGAGCAGTTCTTC,CASSPRDRGNNEQFF
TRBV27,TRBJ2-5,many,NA,TGTGCCAGCAGTGCCGCCGGGACCTTAAGGGCCCAGTACTTC,CASSAAGTLRAQYF
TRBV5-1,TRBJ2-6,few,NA,TGCGCCAGCAGCTTGGGAGCTACTGGGGCCAACGTCCTGACTTTC,CASSLGATGANVLTF
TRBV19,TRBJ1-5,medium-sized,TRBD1,TGTGCCAGTAGTAACCGGGGAGTGATCACAGGGGATAGTCAGCCCCAGCATTTT,CASSNRGVITGDSQPQHF
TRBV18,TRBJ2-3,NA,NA,TGTGCCAGCTCACCCCCCGTAGAGGCACACACAGATACGCAGTATTTT,CASSPPVEAHTDTQYF
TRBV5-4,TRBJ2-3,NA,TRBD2,TGTGCCAGCAGCTTGGCCCTAGCGGCTAGGGTGGGAGATACGCAGTATTTT,CASSLALAARVGDTQYF
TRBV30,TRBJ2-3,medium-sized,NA,TGTGCCTGGAGTGTAAACGAGAGAGATACGCAGTATTTT,CAWSVNERDTQYF
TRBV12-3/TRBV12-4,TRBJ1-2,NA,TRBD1,TGTGCCAGCAGTTTAGAGACGGGACAGCTCTATGGCTACACCTTC,CASSLETGQLYGYTF
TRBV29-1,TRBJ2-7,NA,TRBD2,TGCAGCGTTGAAGCGCTAGCGGACTCCTACGAGCAGTACTTC,CSVEALADSYEQYF
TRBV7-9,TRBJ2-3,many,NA,TGTGCCAGCAGAAGAGGGACCACTAGCACAGATACGCAGTATTTT,CASRRGTTSTDTQYF